This TCR beta chain was sequenced in a study of blood T cell repertoires in COVID-19. The overall study: The samples span acute and convalescent COVID-19 from the United States, Italy and Spain. T cells, B-cell-depleted T cells, or PBMCs supplied cDNA or gDNA.

The germline V gene encodes CDR1 MNHEY and CDR2 SMNVEV (reference sequence). Trimming removed 6 bases from V and 3 bases from J; junction bases left unmatched: 9. CDR3 length equals 15 residues. Per the original data handling: Amplified reference gene primers provided the basis for estimating nucleated cell counts. Clones were read by immunoSEQ multiplex PCR, and TCRdb kept only the in-frame ones, dropping some. The V and J calls and clone size are taken from that table; D and trimming were inferred from the DNA. Among approximately 200,000 clones listed, approximately 83% were seen once. This clonotype was obtained from a woman aged 45-60 years with acute or convalescent COVID-19. The chain is built from TRBV27 and TRBJ2-7; TRBD2 aligns across 9 bases. Input material: peripheral blood. In DNA form, the CDR3 reads TGTGCCAGCAGGTCCGGGCGGGGGGGCTTCTACGAGCAGTACTTC. As protein: CASRSGRGGFYEQYF.